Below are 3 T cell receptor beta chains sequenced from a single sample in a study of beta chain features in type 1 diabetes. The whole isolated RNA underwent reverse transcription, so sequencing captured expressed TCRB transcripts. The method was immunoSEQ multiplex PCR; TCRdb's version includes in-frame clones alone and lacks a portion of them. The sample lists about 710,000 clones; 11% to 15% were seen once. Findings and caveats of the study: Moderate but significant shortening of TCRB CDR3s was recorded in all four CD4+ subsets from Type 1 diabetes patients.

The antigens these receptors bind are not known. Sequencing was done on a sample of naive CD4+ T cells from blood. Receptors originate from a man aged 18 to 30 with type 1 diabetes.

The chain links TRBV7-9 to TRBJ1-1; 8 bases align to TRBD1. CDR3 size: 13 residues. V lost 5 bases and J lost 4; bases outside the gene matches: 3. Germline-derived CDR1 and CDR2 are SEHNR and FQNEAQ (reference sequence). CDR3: CASSETGGTEAFF. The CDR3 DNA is TGTGCCAGCAGCGAAACAGGGGGCACTGAAGCTTTCTTT.

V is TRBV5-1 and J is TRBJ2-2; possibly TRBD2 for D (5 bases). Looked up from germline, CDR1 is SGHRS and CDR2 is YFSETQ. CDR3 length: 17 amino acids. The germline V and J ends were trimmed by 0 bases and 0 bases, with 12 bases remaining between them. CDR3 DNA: TGCGCCAGCAGCTTGGCAGAGGGATTGGCGAACACCGGGGAGCTGTTTTTT. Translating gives CASSLAEGLANTGELFF.

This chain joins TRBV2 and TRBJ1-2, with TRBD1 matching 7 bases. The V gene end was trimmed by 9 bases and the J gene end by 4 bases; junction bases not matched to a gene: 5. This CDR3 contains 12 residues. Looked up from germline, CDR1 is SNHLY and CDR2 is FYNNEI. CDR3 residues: CASATGPYGYTF. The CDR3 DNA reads TGTGCCAGTGCGACAGGGCCCTATGGCTACACCTTC.